The 30 T cell receptor beta chains below were found in one sample sequenced in a study of blood T cell repertoires in COVID-19. Assay used: immunoSEQ multiplex PCR; TCRdb lists only in-frame clones, some missing. The sample yields around 62,000 clones, 80% to 90% seen once. Sequenced sample: peripheral blood. The receptors here all came from a woman aged 55 to 70 with COVID-19, enrolled during active disease.

The J gene is TRBJ2-4, the V gene TRBV4-3; perhaps TRBD2 as D (6 bases). Trimming removed 0 bases from V and 2 bases from J, with 26 bases in between. The CDR3 sequence is 21 residues long. Germline CDR1 LGHNA, CDR2 YSLEER. CDR3 nucleotide sequence: TGCGCCAGCAGCCAAGATCATAGAGGAGTGAGGAGGGCCTTAACCAAAAACATTCAGTACTTC. Protein product: CASSQDHRGVRRALTKNIQYF.

V usage is TRBV29-1 and J usage is TRBJ2-2; no reliable D call. CDR3 length: 13 amino acids. V lost 1 base and J 2 bases, leaving 5 bases between the germline ends. Germline CDR1 reads SQVTM; CDR2 reads ANQGSEA. The CDR3 bases are TGCAGCGTTGAAGCGACTAACACCGGGGAGCTGTTTTTT. It is translated as CSVEATNTGELFF.

The chain uses TRBV2 and TRBJ2-2; D possibly corresponds to TRBD1 (6 bases). The V end was cut by 6 bases, the J end by 9 bases, with 14 bases between. Germline CDR1 and CDR2: SNHLY and FYNNEI. The CDR3 contains 13 residues. The CDR3 sequence: CASRDSLYRELFF. The CDR3 nucleotides read TGTGCCAGCAGGGACAGCCTTTACCGGGAGCTGTTTTTT.

The chain has TRBV18 and TRBJ2-2; D uncertain. The germline CDR1 and CDR2 sequences are KGHSH and LQKENI. The V and J ends lost 1 base and 4 bases respectively, with 10 bases between them. The CDR3 is made up of 15 amino acids. The chain's CDR3 is CASSPRRSGTGELFF. CDR3 sequence (DNA): TGTGCCAGCTCACCACGACGGAGTGGCACCGGGGAGCTGTTTTTT.

A single count supports this clone. The chain couples TRBV6-5 to TRBJ2-7; 10 bases are a match to TRBD1. The CDR3 is 15 residues long. Per germline, CDR1 MNHEY and CDR2 SVGAGI. J gave up 3 bases and V 10 bases, and 12 bases lay outside the gene matches. The CDR3 sequence: CATSSPGQGSYEQYF. For the CDR3, the DNA is TGTGCCACCTCCTCCCCGGGACAGGGGAGCTACGAGCAGTACTTC.

This sequence joins TRBV5-4 and TRBJ2-1; D gene ambiguous. V was pared by 0 bases and J by 3 bases, with 13 bases between. This CDR3 is 16 amino acids long. The germline CDR1 and CDR2 sequences are SGHNT and YYREEE (reference sequence). CDR3 in DNA: TGTGCCAGCAGCTTGGTTGGAGCCTTGGGCTACAATGAGCAGTTCTTC. Residues: CASSLVGALGYNEQFF.

V usage is TRBV6-1 and J usage is TRBJ2-7, with 7 bases fitting TRBD1. The CDR3 runs 15 residues. Germline CDR1 MNHNS, CDR2 SASEGT. V gave up 2 bases and J gave up 6 bases; unmatched junction bases: 10. This CDR3 is CASSEQGVITGEQYF. For the CDR3, the DNA is TGTGCCAGCAGTGAACAGGGGGTAATAACCGGCGAGCAGTACTTC.

CDR3 coding DNA: TGCGCCAGCAGTCGGGACAGGGTTGAAAAACTGTTTTTT. Its protein is CASSRDRVEKLFF. The V gene is TRBV23-1, the J gene TRBJ1-4; TRBD1 agrees at 9 bases. TRBV23-1 is known as an ORF, though its function is uncertain. V shed 4 bases, J shed 7 bases, and the junction held 1 base outside the gene matches. CDR3 length equals 13 residues.

This sequence joins TRBV30 and TRBJ2-7; TRBD2 aligns across 8 bases. Germline V CDR1 and CDR2: GTSNPN, SVGIG (reference sequence). This CDR3 has 14 amino acids. The trim removed 5 bases at V and 3 bases at J, leaving 9 bases unmatched. Here the CDR3 DNA reads TGTGCCTGGGGTTGGAGCGGGGGAAACTACGAGCAGTACTTC. It specifies CAWGWSGGNYEQYF.

CDR3 sequence reads: CASSKTSGATDTQYF. The CDR3 coding sequence is TGTGCCAGCTCAAAGACTAGCGGGGCCACAGATACGCAGTATTTT. V and J are TRBV4-2 and TRBJ2-3, with 11 bases lining up with TRBD2. Per germline, CDR1 LGHNA and CDR2 YNFKEQ. The CDR3 contains 15 residues. With 8 bases clipped from V and 2 bases from J, the junction kept 6 bases outside the gene matches.

V is TRBV19 and J is TRBJ1-2; 12 positions match TRBD1. Losses at the gene ends were 6 bases for V and 0 bases for J; bases not matched to a gene: 5. The CDR3 is 16 amino acids. In germline, CDR1 is LNHDA, CDR2 SQIVND (reference sequence). This chain's CDR3 is CASSRDRGLPNYGYTF. CDR3 bases: TGTGCCAGTAGCCGGGACAGGGGGCTTCCTAACTATGGCTACACCTTC.

The chain links TRBV5-1 to TRBJ2-1; 13 bases are shared with TRBD2. The CDR3 spans 15 residues. Germline trimming cut 3 bases from V and 6 bases from J; bases unmatched to any gene: 3. Germline values: CDR1 SGHRS, CDR2 YFSETQ. The CDR3 region is CASSSGLAGVNEQFF. In DNA form, the CDR3 reads TGCGCCAGCAGCTCCGGACTAGCGGGAGTCAATGAGCAGTTCTTC.

This clone was found once. The chain couples TRBV7-2 to TRBJ2-1, with D perhaps matching TRBD2 (5 bases). CDR3 length: 15 residues. V shed 6 bases and J shed 0 bases, with 12 bases lying between them. CDR1 SGHTA and CDR2 FQGNSA come from the germline V gene. CDR3 sequence (DNA): TGTGCCAGCAGGCTGCCTGGGAGCTCCTACAATGAGCAGTTCTTC. It specifies CASRLPGSSYNEQFF.

This clone has just a few counts. The rearrangement links TRBV10-1 to TRBJ2-1, with 12 bases lining up with TRBD2. The junction had 9 bases not matched to a gene; V was cut back by 4 bases and J by 8 bases. This CDR3 region has 16 residues. Germline V gives CDR1 WNHNN, CDR2 SYGVQD (reference sequence). Written as DNA, the CDR3 is TGCGCCAGCAGTGGACCTAGCGGGAGGGCCCAGCATGAGCAGTTCTTC. The encoded protein is CASSGPSGRAQHEQFF.

The J gene is TRBJ1-6, the V gene TRBV18; 8 bases fit TRBD1. Trimming at V came to 6 bases and at J to 14 bases, leaving 15 bases not matched to a gene. CDR1 is KGHSH and CDR2 is LQKENI in the germline V gene. This CDR3 comprises 15 residues. The CDR3 nucleotides read TGTGCCAGCTCCTCACAGGGACAGGAGATTTTAGCCCTCCACTTT. Amino acids: CASSSQGQEILALHF.

This clone was seen a few times. The V and J genes are TRBV7-9 and TRBJ1-2; 8 bases line up with TRBD1. V was clipped by 1 base and J by 10 bases; unmatched bases: 11. The CDR3 consists of 15 residues. The germline V gene encodes CDR1 SEHNR and CDR2 FQNEAQ (reference sequence). CDR3 bases: TGTGCCAGCAGCTTAGTTGGACAGGGTGCTTTTGTCTACACCTTC. It encodes CASSLVGQGAFVYTF. Complete variable domain (other parts from reference TRBV7-9 and TRBJ1-2): DTGVSQNPRHKITKRGQNVTFRCDPISEHNRLYWYRQTLGQGPEFLTYFQNEAQLEKSRLLSDRFSAERPKGSFSTLEIQRTEQGDSAMYLCASSLVGQGAFVYTFGSGTRLTVV.

This clone has just one count. V and J are TRBV6-2 or TRBV6-3 and TRBJ1-2, with TRBD1 identical over 8 bases. The trim removed 5 bases at V and 1 base at J, leaving 3 bases unmatched. The CDR3 has 14 residues. Germline V gives CDR1 MNHEY, CDR2 SVGEGT. In nucleotides, the CDR3 is TGTGCCAGCAGTCGGACAGGGATTAACTATGGCTACACCTTC. It yields the protein CASSRTGINYGYTF.

The chain combines TRBV14 with TRBJ1-4; tentative D call: TRBD1 (6 bases). The V end lost 4 bases, the J end lost 6 bases, and 15 bases lay between the germline ends. From germline, CDR1 is SGHDN and CDR2 FVKESK. The CDR3 sequence is 15 residues long. The CDR3 DNA is TGTGCCAGCAGCCGCCGGACAGCCAACTATGAAAAACTGTTTTTT. Residues: CASSRRTANYEKLFF. Full variable domain (rest looked up from reference TRBV14 and TRBJ1-4): EAGVTQFPSHSVIEKGQTVTLRCDPISGHDNLYWYRRVMGKEIKFLLHFVKESKQDESGMPNNRFLAERTGGTYSTLKVQPAELEDSGVYFCASSRRTANYEKLFFGSGTQLSVL.

The chain carries TRBV7-8 and TRBJ1-1; unclear D gene. V dropped 1 base and J dropped 10 bases, with 10 bases sitting between them. The germline gives CDR1 SGHVS, CDR2 FQNEAQ. The CDR3 consists of 12 residues. As DNA, the CDR3 is TGTGCCAGCAGCTTAGACGCGGGAGGAGCTTTCTTT. Translation: CASSLDAGGAFF. The whole variable domain, remainder taken from reference TRBV7-8 and TRBJ1-1, is GAGVSQSPRYKVAKRGQDVALRCDPISGHVSLFWYQQALGQGPEFLTYFQNEAQLDKSGLPSDRFFAERPEGSVSTLKIQRTQQEDSAVYLCASSLDAGGAFFGQGTRLTVV.

The chain recombines TRBV3-1 (or the pseudogene TRBV3-2) with TRBJ2-1; D gene uncertain. This CDR3 has 17 amino acids. Germline V gene lookup returns CDR1 LGHDT and CDR2 YNNKEL (reference sequence). The germline V and J ends were trimmed by 0 bases and 0 bases, with 12 bases remaining between them. The CDR3 DNA sequence: TGTGCCAGCAGCCAAGAAATTTACCCGAGCTCCTACAATGAGCAGTTCTTC. Translating gives CASSQEIYPSSYNEQFF.

The chain combines TRBV6-2 or TRBV6-3 with TRBJ2-3; 9 positions agree with TRBD1. V dropped 0 bases and J dropped 3; count of bases not matched to a gene: 7. Per the germline V gene, CDR1 is MNHEY and CDR2 is SVGEGT. The CDR3 sequence is 17 residues long. The CDR3, as DNA: TGTGCCAGCAGTTACTCCCCGAGGACAGGGGCAACAGATACGCAGTATTTT. This sequence encodes CASSYSPRTGATDTQYF.

This clone appeared a few times. V and J are TRBV6-2 or TRBV6-3 and TRBJ2-1; D remains ambiguous. The V gene's germline CDR1 is MNHEY and CDR2 SVGEGT. V lost 0 bases and J lost 7, with 4 bases in between. The CDR3 has 12 amino acids. The CDR3 DNA sequence: TGTGCCAGCAGTTACTCTATAAATGAGCAGTTCTTC. This gives the protein CASSYSINEQFF.

The V and J genes are TRBV2 and TRBJ1-4, with D maybe TRBD1 (6 bases). Germline CDR1 and CDR2: SNHLY and FYNNEI. CDR3 length equals 13 residues. The V and J ends lost 5 bases and 8 bases respectively, with 12 bases between them. Here the CDR3 reads CASSTEGEEKLFF. In nucleotides, the CDR3 is TGTGCCAGCAGTACCGAGGGGGAAGAAAAACTGTTTTTT. The complete variable domain, with remaining parts taken from reference TRBV2 and TRBJ1-4, reads EPEVTQTPSHQVTQMGQEVILRCVPISNHLYFYWYRQILGQKVEFLVSFYNNEISEKSEIFDDQFSVERPDGSNFTLKIRSTKLEDSAMYFCASSTEGEEKLFFGSGTQLSVL.

The V and J genes are TRBV5-8 and TRBJ1-1; 7 bases match TRBD1. The ends lost 0 bases at V and 6 bases at J; junction bases unmatched: 11. The germline CDR1 and CDR2 sequences are SGHTS and YDEGEE. There are 16 residues in the CDR3. CDR3 residues: CASSLDIQGVTAEAFF. The CDR3 DNA follows: TGTGCCAGCAGCTTGGACATCCAGGGGGTGACTGCTGAAGCTTTCTTT.

This chain joins TRBV19 and TRBJ2-7; D is uncertain. Germline lookup yields CDR1 LNHDA and CDR2 SQIVND (reference sequence). The CDR3 is made up of 14 amino acids. V lost 0 bases and J 0 bases, leaving 6 bases between the germline ends. The CDR3 reads CASSIDIGSYEQYF. Written as DNA, the CDR3 is TGTGCCAGTAGTATAGATATCGGCTCCTACGAGCAGTACTTC.

This sequence joins TRBV4-3 and TRBJ1-2, with D possibly TRBD1 on 6 matching bases. With 1 base removed from V and 1 base from J, the gap between germline ends came to 13 bases. The germline gives CDR1 LGHNA, CDR2 YSLEER. This CDR3 is 16 amino acids long. CDR3 region: CASSQASGTYNYGYTF. CDR3 DNA: TGCGCCAGCAGCCAAGCATCCGGGACATATAACTATGGCTACACCTTC.

CDR3 sequence: CAWGHPGSPLHF. The DNA for the CDR3 is TGTGCCTGGGGACACCCGGGTTCACCCCTCCACTTT. This sequence joins TRBV30 and TRBJ1-6; tentative D call: TRBD1 (5 bases). Germline CDR1 reads GTSNPN; CDR2 reads SVGIG (reference sequence). The CDR3 is made up of 12 amino acids. The V and J ends lost 5 bases and 9 bases respectively, with 11 bases between them.

The rearrangement links TRBV5-1 to TRBJ1-1; the D is unclear. This CDR3 has 14 residues. V was clipped by 2 bases and J by 3 bases, with 11 bases between them. Germline V CDR1 and CDR2: SGHRS, YFSETQ. The CDR3 region has the DNA TGCGCCAGCAGCTTCTTAGATATAGACACTGAAGCTTTCTTT. Amino acid sequence: CASSFLDIDTEAFF.

V usage is TRBV18 and J usage is TRBJ1-5, with TRBD1 identical over 9 bases. Losses at the gene ends were 3 bases for V and 6 bases for J; bases not matched to a gene: 3. The CDR3 loop spans 14 amino acids. Per the germline V gene, CDR1 is KGHSH and CDR2 is LQKENI. CDR3 protein: CASSPGQGRQPQHF. CDR3 nucleotides: TGTGCCAGCTCACCGGGACAGGGACGTCAGCCCCAGCATTTT.

This chain connects TRBV20-1 to TRBJ1-1; D possibly corresponds to TRBD1 (5 bases). CDR1 DFQATT and CDR2 SNEGSKA come from the germline V gene (reference sequence). The V end lost 4 bases, the J end lost 10 bases, and 13 bases lay between the germline ends. CDR3 length: 11 residues. The CDR3 nucleotides are TGCAGTGCTACCCCCGGGGGGGGAGCTTTCTTT. It translates to CSATPGGGAFF.